This passage covers 27 T cell receptor beta chains from one sample sequenced in a study of cytomegalovirus exposure and HLA in healthy donors. PCR employed 60 Vbeta and 13 Jbeta primers. The repertoire was sequenced with immunoSEQ multiplex PCR; TCRdb's copy has only in-frame clones and lacks some. Of about 130,000 clones in the sample, about 10% were seen once. Sequenced input: PBMCs. These receptors were collected from a woman between 18 and 29 years old in good health and CMV-seropositive.

This clone has more than one count but fewer than ten. This rearrangement joins TRBV2 to TRBJ1-1; D uncertain. The ends were cut back, 5 bases at V and 1 base at J, with 8 bases in the middle. The germline gives CDR1 SNHLY, CDR2 FYNNEI. The CDR3 is 13 residues long. The DNA of the CDR3 is TGTGCCAGCAGTTGGGCGGGGAACACTGAAGCTTTCTTT. This gives the protein CASSWAGNTEAFF.

This clone appeared a few times. V and J are TRBV7-9 and TRBJ2-1; 11 nucleotides agree with TRBD2. The V segment lost 4 bases and the J segment 0 bases; nucleotides outside the gene matches: 8. This CDR3 region has 18 residues. Germline V gene data show CDR1 as SEHNR and CDR2 as FQNEAQ (reference sequence). CDR3 in amino acids: CASSSLAGGLFSYNEQFF. CDR3 bases: TGTGCCAGCAGCTCTCTAGCGGGAGGACTGTTCTCCTACAATGAGCAGTTCTTC.

J is TRBJ2-7 and V is TRBV30, with 10 bases fitting TRBD1. CDR3 size: 16 residues. Germline assignment: CDR1 GTSNPN and CDR2 SVGIG (reference sequence). V dropped 0 bases and J dropped 4; count of bases not matched to a gene: 9. CDR3 in amino acids: CAWSVKVGTGVYEQYF. DNA of the CDR3: TGTGCCTGGAGTGTGAAGGTTGGGACAGGGGTTTACGAGCAGTACTTC.

With regard to this clone: Other DNA sequences within the sample encode an identical CDR3. This sequence joins TRBV11-1 and TRBJ2-5; D is unclear. The CDR3 contains 11 residues. The germline gives CDR1 SGHAT, CDR2 FQDESV (reference sequence). With 3 bases removed from V and 4 bases from J, the gap between germline ends came to 3 bases. The CDR3 nucleotides are TGTGCCAGCAGCTTCGGAGAGACCCAGTACTTC. Its translation is CASSFGETQYF.

V usage is TRBV28 and J usage is TRBJ2-2; 11 bases align to TRBD2. V lost 6 bases to trimming and J lost 5 bases; unmatched junction nucleotides: 5. Germline CDR1 is MDHEN and CDR2 is SYDVKM. The CDR3 contains 15 residues. CDR3 coding DNA: TGTGCCAGCAGCACCTGGACTAGCGGGACCGGGGAGCTGTTTTTT. It specifies CASSTWTSGTGELFF.

CDR3 nucleotides: TGTGCCAGCAAATGGGGGGGGAGTGGAAACACCATATATTTT. This translates into CASKWGGSGNTIYF. The rearrangement joins TRBV7-8 to TRBJ1-3; a possible D gene is TRBD1 (5 bases). This CDR3 has 14 residues. Trimming took off 7 bases at V and 3 bases at J, with 13 bases between the two ends. Germline values: CDR1 SGHVS, CDR2 FQNEAQ.

This clone was observed a few times. The chain combines TRBV29-1 with TRBJ2-1; 7 bases line up with TRBD2. Germline-derived CDR1 and CDR2 are SQVTM and ANQGSEA. This CDR3 comprises 16 residues. V was clipped by 0 bases and J by 8 bases; unmatched bases: 13. As DNA, the CDR3 is TGCAGCGTTGAAGATCCAGAAACGGGAGGAACGGATGAGCAGTTCTTC. Its protein product is CSVEDPETGGTDEQFF.

This chain links TRBV11-3 with TRBJ2-2; D is possibly TRBD1 (6 bases). Trimming took off 5 bases at V and 1 base at J, with 14 bases between the two ends. The CDR3 extends over 16 amino acids. Germline V gives CDR1 SGHNT, CDR2 YENEEA. The CDR3 protein is CASSHRAGENTGELFF. CDR3 coding DNA: TGTGCCAGCAGCCACAGGGCAGGGGAGAACACCGGGGAGCTGTTTTTT.

The gene calls are TRBV12-5 and TRBJ1-5, with D perhaps matching TRBD1 (5 bases). This CDR3 contains 17 residues. The germline V and J ends were trimmed by 3 bases and 7 bases, with 22 bases remaining between them. In germline, CDR1 is LGHNT, CDR2 FRNRAP. CDR3 nucleotides: TGTGCTAGTGGTTTCTGGCAGGGTATCGAGGTTCGGCAGCCCCAGCATTTT. It translates to CASGFWQGIEVRQPQHF.

V usage is TRBV7-8 and J usage is TRBJ2-2; TRBD1 matches 10 bases. The germline CDR1 and CDR2 sequences are SGHVS and FQNEAQ. The length of the CDR3 is 16 residues. With 8 bases clipped from V and 6 bases from J, the junction kept 12 bases outside the gene matches. In DNA form, the CDR3 reads TGTGCCAGCCACGGCCCGGGACAGGGGATCCCCGGGGAGCTGTTTTTT. Amino acid sequence: CASHGPGQGIPGELFF.

This chain joins TRBV4-1 and TRBJ2-1, with a possible D match to TRBD2 (5 bases). The CDR3 totals 16 residues. Trimming pared 4 bases from V and 6 bases from J, leaving 19 bases between. Germline V gives CDR1 MGHRA, CDR2 YSYEKL. DNA for the CDR3: TGCGCCAGCAGCCGTGCGGGCATTAGCGCCGTCAATGAGCAGTTCTTC. Translation: CASSRAGISAVNEQFF.

This clone has more than one count but fewer than ten. This chain joins TRBV5-1 and TRBJ2-7, with D possibly TRBD2 on 5 matching bases. The length of the CDR3 is 12 residues. V was pared by 7 bases and J by 5 bases, with 13 bases between. Per the germline V gene, CDR1 is SGHRS and CDR2 is YFSETQ. DNA of the CDR3: TGCGCCAGCTTTCATCTAGCAGACGAGCAGTACTTC. Translated: CASFHLADEQYF.

This clone was observed a handful of times. The rearrangement joins TRBV29-1 to TRBJ1-2, with 7 bases fitting TRBD1. This CDR3 has 13 amino acids. Unmatched junction bases numbered 9, after V lost 3 bases and J lost 8 bases. CDR1 and CDR2 (germline): SQVTM, ANQGSEA. This chain's CDR3 is CSVDDREARGYTF. The CDR3 DNA follows: TGCAGCGTTGATGACAGGGAGGCGAGGGGCTACACCTTC.

This chain uses TRBV6-1 with TRBJ1-1; TRBD1 matches 10 bases. The length of the CDR3 is 15 residues. After removal of 6 bases from V and 4 bases from J, the junction contained 8 bases not matched to a gene. Germline lookup yields CDR1 MNHNS and CDR2 SASEGT. Here the CDR3 DNA reads TGTGCCAGCAGCCTCGACAGGGGGCTGGTCACTGAAGCTTTCTTT. It translates to CASSLDRGLVTEAFF.

V gene TRBV19 combines with J gene TRBJ1-1; D ambiguous. Trimming shortened V by 6 bases and J by 6 bases, and 17 bases separated the two germline ends. Germline lookup yields CDR1 LNHDA and CDR2 SQIVND (reference sequence). The CDR3 sequence is 14 residues long. DNA for the CDR3: TGTGCCAGTAGAAGCACCGGTCTGAGCGCTGAAGCTTTCTTT. Translating gives CASRSTGLSAEAFF.

This clone appeared a few times. The CDR3 protein is CASSIGGNTIYF. CDR3 in DNA: TGTGCCAGTAGTATCGGGGGAAACACCATATATTTT. The V and J genes are TRBV19 and TRBJ1-3; D uncertain. From germline, CDR1 is LNHDA and CDR2 SQIVND (reference sequence). V was cut by 3 bases and J by 4 bases, with 4 bases left in between. CDR3 length: 12 residues.

V gene TRBV7-9 combines with J gene TRBJ2-1; TRBD2 agrees at 15 bases. The germline CDR1 and CDR2 sequences are SEHNR and FQNEAQ (reference sequence). V lost 4 bases and J lost 7; bases outside the gene matches: 2. The CDR3 has 15 amino acids. The CDR3 here is CASSSGTSGGNEQFF. CDR3 sequence (DNA): TGTGCCAGCAGCTCAGGGACTAGCGGGGGGAATGAGCAGTTCTTC.

This clone has only a few counts. V is TRBV20-1 and J is TRBJ2-5, with D maybe TRBD2 (5 bases). The CDR3 spans 10 residues. V was pared by 2 bases and J by 9 bases, with 7 bases between. The germline gives CDR1 DFQATT, CDR2 SNEGSKA (reference sequence). The CDR3 reads CSARSDSQYF. The CDR3 DNA sequence: TGCAGTGCTAGATCGGACTCCCAGTACTTC.

This clone was counted between two and nine times. The rearrangement uses TRBV4-2 and TRBJ2-5; 10 bases are shared with TRBD2. The CDR3 extends over 15 amino acids. With 3 bases clipped from V and 2 bases from J, the junction kept 3 bases outside the gene matches. The germline gives CDR1 LGHNA, CDR2 YNFKEQ. The CDR3: CASSQIAGGQETQYF. The CDR3 DNA follows: TGTGCCAGCAGCCAGATAGCGGGAGGACAAGAGACCCAGTACTTC.

Remarks on this clone: The junction shows a germline mismatch at one end, possibly a read error. This chain connects TRBV28 to TRBJ2-7; 11 bases are shared with TRBD1. CDR3 length equals 14 residues. CDR1 and CDR2 (germline): MDHEN, SYDVKM. The chain's CDR3 is CASGLGTGGYEQYF. The CDR3 nucleotides read TGTGCCAGCGGTTTGGGGACAGGGGGGTACGAGCAGTACTTC.

This clone was picked up a small number of times. The chain combines TRBV6-5 with TRBJ2-5; maybe TRBD1 (5 bases). The V and J ends lost 0 bases and 0 bases respectively, with 11 bases between them. The germline CDR1 and CDR2 sequences are MNHEY and SVGAGI. This CDR3 is built from 16 residues. DNA of the CDR3: TGTGCCAGCAGTTACTCGATGACAGATAACCAAGAGACCCAGTACTTC. Translated: CASSYSMTDNQETQYF.

The chain is built from TRBV6-1 and TRBJ1-5; D is unclear. V dropped 8 bases and J dropped 3 bases, with 17 bases sitting between them. Germline-derived CDR1 and CDR2 are MNHNS and SASEGT. This CDR3 has 15 residues. CDR3 region: CASRGGSVANQPQHF. CDR3 sequence (DNA): TGTGCCAGCCGGGGAGGAAGTGTAGCCAATCAGCCCCAGCATTTT.

The chain has TRBV25-1 and TRBJ2-7; a weak D match, TRBD2 (5 bases). V dropped 5 bases and J dropped 3 bases, with 14 bases sitting between them. Per germline, CDR1 MGHDK and CDR2 SYGVNS. The CDR3 is 14 residues long. CDR3 sequence: CASSLGSRRYEQYF. The CDR3 DNA sequence: TGTGCCAGCAGTCTTGGGAGTAGACGCTACGAGCAGTACTTC.

This rearrangement joins TRBV7-3 to TRBJ2-5; D remains ambiguous. Germline values: CDR1 SGHTA, CDR2 FQGTGA. Trimming took off 1 base at V and 4 bases at J, with 7 bases between the two ends. The CDR3 extends over 13 amino acids. This CDR3 is CASSLIPGETQYF. The CDR3 region has the DNA TGTGCCAGCAGCTTAATCCCCGGAGAGACCCAGTACTTC.

The chain employs TRBV27 and TRBJ2-2, with 10 bases that match TRBD1. Per germline, CDR1 MNHEY and CDR2 SMNVEV (reference sequence). Losses at the gene ends were 6 bases for V and 7 bases for J; bases not matched to a gene: 8. The CDR3 loop spans 15 amino acids. The CDR3 region is CASRLTGGFGGELFF. Here the CDR3 DNA reads TGTGCCAGCAGGCTGACAGGGGGCTTCGGCGGGGAGCTGTTTTTT.

This clone was seen more than once but under ten times. The chain carries TRBV30 and TRBJ2-5; 7 bases match TRBD2. J lost 4 bases, V lost 8 bases, and 10 bases had no gene match. Germline V gives CDR1 GTSNPN, CDR2 SVGIG (reference sequence). This CDR3 has 13 amino acids. The CDR3 spells CATHGGRAETQYF. As DNA, the CDR3 is TGTGCCACCCACGGCGGGAGAGCAGAGACCCAGTACTTC.

The sample holds a few counts of this clone. The chain joins TRBV5-6 to TRBJ1-1; TRBD1 matches at 9 bases. Germline CDR1 and CDR2: SGHDT and YYEEEE. V lost 0 bases, J lost 4 bases, and 7 bases stayed unmatched. The CDR3 runs 16 residues. This CDR3 reads CASSLGDRVVGTEAFF. The CDR3 DNA follows: TGTGCCAGCAGCTTGGGGGACAGGGTGGTGGGCACTGAAGCTTTCTTT. Complete variable domain (other parts from reference TRBV5-6 and TRBJ1-1): DAGVTQSPTHLIKTRGQQVTLRCSPKSGHDTVSWYQQALGQGPQFIFQYYEEEERQRGNFPDRFSGHQFPNYSSELNVNALLLGDSALYLCASSLGDRVVGTEAFFGQGTRLTVV.